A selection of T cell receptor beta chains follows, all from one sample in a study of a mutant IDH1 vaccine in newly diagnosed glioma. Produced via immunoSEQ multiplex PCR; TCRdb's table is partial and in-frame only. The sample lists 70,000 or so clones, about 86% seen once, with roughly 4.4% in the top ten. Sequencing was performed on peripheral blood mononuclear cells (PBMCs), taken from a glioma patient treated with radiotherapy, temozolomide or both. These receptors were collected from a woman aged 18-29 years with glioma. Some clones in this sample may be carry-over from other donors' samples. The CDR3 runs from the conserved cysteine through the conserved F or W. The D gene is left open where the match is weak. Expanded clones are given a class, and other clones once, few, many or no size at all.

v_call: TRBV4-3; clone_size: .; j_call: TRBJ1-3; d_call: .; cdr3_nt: TGCGCCAGCAGCCAAGGGGGACACGTCGGAAACACCATATATTTT; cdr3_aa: CASSQGGHVGNTIYF
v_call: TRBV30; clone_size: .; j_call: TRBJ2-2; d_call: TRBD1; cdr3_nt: TGTGCCTGGAAATCGTCTGGGACAGCGAACACCGGGGAGCTGTTTTTT; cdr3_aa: CAWKSSGTANTGELFF
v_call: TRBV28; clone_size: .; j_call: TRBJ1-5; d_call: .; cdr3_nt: TGTGCCAGCAGTTTAGGCCCCGGGAGGGTTCAGCCCCAGCATTTT; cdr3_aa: CASSLGPGRVQPQHF
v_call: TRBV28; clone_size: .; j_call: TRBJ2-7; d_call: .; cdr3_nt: TGTGCCAGCCTCGGGACCGCCTCCTACGAGCAGTACTTC; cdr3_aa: CASLGTASYEQYF
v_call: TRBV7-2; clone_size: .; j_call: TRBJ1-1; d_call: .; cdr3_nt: TGTGCCAGCAGCTTGGGGACGTCCGAAGCTTTCTTT; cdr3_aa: CASSLGTSEAFF
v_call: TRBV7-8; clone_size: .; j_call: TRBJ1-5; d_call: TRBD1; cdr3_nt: TGTGCCAGCAGCTTTCGGGACAGTAAAAGTCAGCCCCAGCATTTT; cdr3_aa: CASSFRDSKSQPQHF
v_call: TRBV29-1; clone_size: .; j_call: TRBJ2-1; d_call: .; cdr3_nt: TGCAGCGTTGAAGGACAGCCTAGTATCTCCTACAATGAGCAGTTCTTC; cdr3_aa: CSVEGQPSISYNEQFF
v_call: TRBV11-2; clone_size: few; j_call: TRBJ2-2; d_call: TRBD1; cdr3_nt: TGTGCCAGCAGCTTGAGGGCAGGGGGCATTTCTACCGGGGAGCTGTTTTTT; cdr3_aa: CASSLRAGGISTGELFF
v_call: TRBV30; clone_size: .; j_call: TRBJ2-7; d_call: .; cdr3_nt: TGTGCCTGGAGTGTAGTCAGGGCCTACGAGCAGTACTTC; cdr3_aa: CAWSVVRAYEQYF
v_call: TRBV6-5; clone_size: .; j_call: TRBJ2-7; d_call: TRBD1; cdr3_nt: TGTGCCAGCACCCGGGGACAGGGAACCTACGAGCAGTACTTC; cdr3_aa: CASTRGQGTYEQYF
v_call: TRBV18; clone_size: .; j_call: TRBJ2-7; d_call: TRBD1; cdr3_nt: TGTGCCAGCTCACCGGGACAGGGGGCTGGCGAGCAGTACTTC; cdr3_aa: CASSPGQGAGEQYF
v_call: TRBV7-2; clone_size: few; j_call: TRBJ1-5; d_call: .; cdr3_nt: TGTGCCAGCAGTCGAGGGGCAGCCAATCAGCCCCAGCATTTT; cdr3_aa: CASSRGAANQPQHF
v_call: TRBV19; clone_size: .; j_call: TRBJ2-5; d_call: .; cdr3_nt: TGTGCCAGTAGTATGGGCAGCCTTAGGGAGACCCAGTACTTC; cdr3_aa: CASSMGSLRETQYF
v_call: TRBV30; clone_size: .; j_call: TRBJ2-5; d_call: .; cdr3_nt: TGTGCCTGGAGTGTCAGACAGGTTGGCGAGACCCAGTACTTC; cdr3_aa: CAWSVRQVGETQYF
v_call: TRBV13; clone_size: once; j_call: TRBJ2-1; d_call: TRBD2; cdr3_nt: TGTGCCAGCAGCTCGCCGGCGGGAGATAAGAGAAATGAGCAGTTCTTC; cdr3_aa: CASSSPAGDKRNEQFF
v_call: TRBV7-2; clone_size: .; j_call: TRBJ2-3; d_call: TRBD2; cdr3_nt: TGTGCCAGCAGCAATGCCGCTAGCGGGGGGCCTCAGGGCTTT; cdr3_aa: CASSNAASGGPQGF
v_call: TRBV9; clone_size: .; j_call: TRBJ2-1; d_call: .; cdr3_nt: TGTGCCAGCAGCGTAGGGGGCGGGACCAATGAGCAGTTCTTC; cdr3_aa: CASSVGGGTNEQFF
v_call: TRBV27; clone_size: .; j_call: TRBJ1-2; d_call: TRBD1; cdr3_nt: TGTGCCAGCAGTTCGGGGGGGGGCTTACAGGGGGCAGGGTATGGCTACACCTTC; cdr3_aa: CASSSGGGLQGAGYGYTF
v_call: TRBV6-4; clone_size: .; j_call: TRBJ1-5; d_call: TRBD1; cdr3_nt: TGTGCCAGCAGTCAGGACAGGGGGATCGATCAGCCCCAGCATTTT; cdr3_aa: CASSQDRGIDQPQHF
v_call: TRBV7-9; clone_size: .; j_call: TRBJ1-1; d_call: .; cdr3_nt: TGTGCCAGCAGCTTAGTAGTCCTGGAAATAACTGAAGCTTTCTTT; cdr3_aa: CASSLVVLEITEAFF
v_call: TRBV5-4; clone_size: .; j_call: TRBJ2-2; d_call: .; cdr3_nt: TGTGCCAGCAGCTTTTCGGTAACCGGGGAGCTGTTTTTT; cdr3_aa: CASSFSVTGELFF
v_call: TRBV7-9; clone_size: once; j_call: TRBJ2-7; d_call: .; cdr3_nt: TGTGCCAGCAGCTCAAACTACGAGCAGTACTTC; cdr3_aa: CASSSNYEQYF
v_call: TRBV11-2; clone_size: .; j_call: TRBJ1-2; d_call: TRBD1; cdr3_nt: TGTGCCAGCAGCTTAGGCGCGGGGGACAGCACCTATGGCTACACCTTC; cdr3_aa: CASSLGAGDSTYGYTF
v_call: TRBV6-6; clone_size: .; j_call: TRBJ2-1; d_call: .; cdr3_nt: TGTGCCACCCTCCTCATCAATGAGCAGTTCTTC; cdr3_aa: CATLLINEQFF
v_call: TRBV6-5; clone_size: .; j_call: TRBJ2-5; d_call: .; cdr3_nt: TGTGCCAGCAGTTACTCAGAGGTCGGGGAGACCCAGTACTTC; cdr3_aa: CASSYSEVGETQYF
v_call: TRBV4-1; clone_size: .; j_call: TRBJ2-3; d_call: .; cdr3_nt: TGCGCCAGCAGCCAAGCCCCCACCGATACGCAGTATTTT; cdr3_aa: CASSQAPTDTQYF
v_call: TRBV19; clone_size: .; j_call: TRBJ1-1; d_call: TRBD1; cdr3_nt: TGTGCCACGAAAACAGGGGGCACTGAAGCTTTCTTT; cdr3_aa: CATKTGGTEAFF
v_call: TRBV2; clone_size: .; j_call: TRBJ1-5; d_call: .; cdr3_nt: TGTGCCAGCAGTCCGAGCAGGGCGCAGCCCCAGCATTTT; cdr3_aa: CASSPSRAQPQHF
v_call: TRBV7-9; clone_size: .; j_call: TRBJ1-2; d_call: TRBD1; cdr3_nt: TGTGCCAGCAGCTTCGACACAGGGGGGCACACCTTC; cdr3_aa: CASSFDTGGHTF
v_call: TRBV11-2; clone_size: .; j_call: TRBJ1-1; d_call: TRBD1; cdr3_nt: TGTGCCAGCAGCTTAGCAGTGGCCAGGGGGAGAAGTGAAGCTTTCTTT; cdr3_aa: CASSLAVARGRSEAFF
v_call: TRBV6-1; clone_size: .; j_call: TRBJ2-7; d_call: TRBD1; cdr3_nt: TGTGCCAGCGTTGACAGGGGGTTACCCTCCTACGAGCAGTACTTC; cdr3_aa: CASVDRGLPSYEQYF
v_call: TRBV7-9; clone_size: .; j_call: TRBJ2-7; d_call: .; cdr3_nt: TGTGCCAGCACCCTAATGGGGGGGACACTCCTCGAGCAGTACTTC; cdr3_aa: CASTLMGGTLLEQYF
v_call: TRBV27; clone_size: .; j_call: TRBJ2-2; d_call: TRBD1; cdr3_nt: TGTGCCAGCAGTGCCCCGGGACAGGCTACGAACACCGGGGAGCTGTTTTTT; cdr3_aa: CASSAPGQATNTGELFF
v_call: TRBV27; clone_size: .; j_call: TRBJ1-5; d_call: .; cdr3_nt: TGTGCCAGCAGTTTAAACCCTAGCAATCAGCCCCAGCATTTT; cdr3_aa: CASSLNPSNQPQHF
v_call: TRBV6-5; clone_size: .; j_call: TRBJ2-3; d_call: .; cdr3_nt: TGTGCCAGCATGAACGGGGACTTTAGCACAGATACGCAGTATTTT; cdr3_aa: CASMNGDFSTDTQYF
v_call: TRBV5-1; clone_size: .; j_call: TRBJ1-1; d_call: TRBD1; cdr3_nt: TGCGCCAGCAGCTTGGCAGGGGGAGCTGAAGCTTTCTTT; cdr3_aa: CASSLAGGAEAFF
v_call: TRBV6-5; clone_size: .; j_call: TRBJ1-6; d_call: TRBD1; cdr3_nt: TGTGCCAGCAGTTCCGGGACAGGATTTAATAATTCACCCCTCCACTTT; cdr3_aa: CASSSGTGFNNSPLHF
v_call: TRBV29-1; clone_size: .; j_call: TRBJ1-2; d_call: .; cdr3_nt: TGCAGCGTTGATCCCACGGGTGATGGCTACACCTTC; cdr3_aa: CSVDPTGDGYTF
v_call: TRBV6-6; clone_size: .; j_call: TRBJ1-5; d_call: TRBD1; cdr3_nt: TGTGCCAGCAGTTCCCTGACAGGGAGCAATCAGCCCCAGCATTTT; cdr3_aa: CASSSLTGSNQPQHF